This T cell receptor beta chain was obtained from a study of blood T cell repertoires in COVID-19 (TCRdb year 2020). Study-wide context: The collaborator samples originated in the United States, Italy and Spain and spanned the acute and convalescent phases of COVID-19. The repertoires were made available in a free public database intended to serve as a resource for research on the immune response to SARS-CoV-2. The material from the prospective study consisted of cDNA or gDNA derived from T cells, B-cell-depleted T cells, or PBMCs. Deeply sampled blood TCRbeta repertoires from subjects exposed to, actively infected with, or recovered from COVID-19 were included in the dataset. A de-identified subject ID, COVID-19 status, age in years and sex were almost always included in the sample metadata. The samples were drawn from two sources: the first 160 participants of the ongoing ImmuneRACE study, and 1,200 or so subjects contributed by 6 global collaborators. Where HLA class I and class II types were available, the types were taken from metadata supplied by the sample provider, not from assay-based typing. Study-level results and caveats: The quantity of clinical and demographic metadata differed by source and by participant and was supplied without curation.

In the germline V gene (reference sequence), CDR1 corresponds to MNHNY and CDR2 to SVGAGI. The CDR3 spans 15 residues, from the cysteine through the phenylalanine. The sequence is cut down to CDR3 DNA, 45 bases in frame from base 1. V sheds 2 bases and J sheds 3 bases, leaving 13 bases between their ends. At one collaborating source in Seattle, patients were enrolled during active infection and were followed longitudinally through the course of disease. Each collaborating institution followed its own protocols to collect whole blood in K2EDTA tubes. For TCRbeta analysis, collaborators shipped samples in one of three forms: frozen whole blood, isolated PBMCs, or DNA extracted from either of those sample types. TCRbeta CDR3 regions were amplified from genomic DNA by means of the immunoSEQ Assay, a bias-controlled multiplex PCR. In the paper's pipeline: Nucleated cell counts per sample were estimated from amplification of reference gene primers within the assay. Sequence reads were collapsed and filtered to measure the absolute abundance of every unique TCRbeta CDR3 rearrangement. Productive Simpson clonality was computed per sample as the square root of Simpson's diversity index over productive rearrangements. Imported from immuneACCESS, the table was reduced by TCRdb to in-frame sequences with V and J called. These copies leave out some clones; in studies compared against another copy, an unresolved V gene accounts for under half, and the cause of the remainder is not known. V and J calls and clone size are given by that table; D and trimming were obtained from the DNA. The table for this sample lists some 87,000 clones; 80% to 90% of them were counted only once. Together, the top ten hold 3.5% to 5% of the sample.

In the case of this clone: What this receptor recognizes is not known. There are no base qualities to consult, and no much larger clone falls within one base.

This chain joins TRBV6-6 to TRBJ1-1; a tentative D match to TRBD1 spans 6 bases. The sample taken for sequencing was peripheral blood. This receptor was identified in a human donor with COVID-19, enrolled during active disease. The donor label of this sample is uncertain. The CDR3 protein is CASSYRGRGDTEAFF. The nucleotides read TGTGCCAGCAGTTACAGAGGCAGGGGAGACACTGAAGCTTTCTTT.